This T cell receptor beta chain was recorded in a study of blood T cell repertoires in COVID-19. This CDR3 is built from 16 residues. Trimming cost V 3 bases and J 2 bases; bases outside gene matches: 2. Per the germline V gene, CDR1 is SGDLS and CDR2 is YYNGEE. Sequenced by immunoSEQ multiplex PCR; TCRdb stores in-frame clones only, minus some. The sample holds some 240,000 clones, around 88% seen once. Concerning this clone itself: The sample holds other DNA sequences that translate to the same CDR3.

The source is a woman in her 40s with acute COVID-19. The sequencing sample was made of PBMCs or T cells enriched from blood (not recorded which). The rearrangement joins TRBV9 to TRBJ2-3; 14 bases are a match to TRBD2. The CDR3 bases are TGTGCCAGCAGCGCGGGACTAGCGGGAGACACAGATACGCAGTATTTT. Translating it yields CASSAGLAGDTDTQYF.